The 25 T cell receptor beta chains in this list originate from one sample, sequenced in a study of neoadjuvant anti-PD-1 for oral cavity cancer. Method: immunoSEQ multiplex PCR; TCRdb's copy keeps in-frame clones and lacks some. The sample has 5,500 to 8,000 clones; 76% are singletons. The material sequenced was PBMCs, taken before nivolumab (anti-PD-1) treatment. All receptors come from a person aged 35-79 years with oral cavity squamous cell carcinoma.

This clone was picked up a small number of times. CDR3 DNA sequence: TGTGCCAGTAGTGGACAGAGTTCGGGCTCCTACGAGCAGTACTTC. Its translation is CASSGQSSGSYEQYF. The chain links TRBV19 to TRBJ2-7; D possibly corresponds to TRBD1 (6 bases). CDR1 is LNHDA, CDR2 SQIVND, per germline (reference sequence). The CDR3 totals 15 residues. Trimming stripped 5 bases from V and 0 bases from J, with 14 bases between.

V is TRBV5-1 and J is TRBJ2-7; TRBD1 agrees at 7 bases. The CDR3 has 14 amino acids. V trimming: 0 bases; J trimming: 6 bases; junction bases outside the gene matches: 6. Germline V CDR1 and CDR2: SGHRS, YFSETQ. The CDR3 reads CASSLGQGDSEQYF. DNA for the CDR3: TGCGCCAGCAGCTTGGGACAGGGCGACAGCGAGCAGTACTTC.

This clone was counted a few times. The V gene is TRBV6-4, the J gene TRBJ2-1, with 7 bases fitting TRBD2. Germline CDR1 reads MRHNA; CDR2 reads SNTAGT. Trimming at V came to 0 bases and at J to 6 bases, leaving 2 bases not matched to a gene. This CDR3 has 14 amino acids. The CDR3 DNA sequence: TGTGCCAGCAGTGACTCAGGGGAGGGCAATGAGCAGTTCTTC. Translated: CASSDSGEGNEQFF.

V is TRBV19 and J is TRBJ1-1, with 7 bases that match TRBD1. This CDR3 comprises 14 residues. Germline-derived CDR1 and CDR2 are LNHDA and SQIVND (reference sequence). V lost 1 base and J lost 8; bases outside the gene matches: 7. The CDR3 DNA is TGTGCCAGTAGTATAGGTAGGGGGCTCGCCGAAGCTTTCTTT. Protein sequence: CASSIGRGLAEAFF.

This chain links TRBV5-6 with TRBJ1-6, with a possible D match to TRBD1 (6 bases). Germline V gene data show CDR1 as SGHDT and CDR2 as YYEEEE. Trimming pared 0 bases from V and 9 bases from J, leaving 16 bases between. This CDR3 has 16 amino acids. The CDR3 region is CASSLAFGTSGSPLHF. CDR3 sequence (DNA): TGTGCCAGCAGCTTGGCCTTCGGGACATCAGGTTCACCCCTCCACTTT.

V and J are TRBV5-1 and TRBJ1-1; 10 positions agree with TRBD1. Per germline, CDR1 SGHRS and CDR2 YFSETQ. The CDR3 is 15 amino acids. The J segment lost 5 bases and the V segment lost 3 bases, leaving 7 bases of the junction unmatched. The CDR3 here is CASSSLGTGETEAFF. CDR3 in DNA: TGCGCCAGCAGCTCCCTCGGGACAGGGGAAACTGAAGCTTTCTTT.

This clone showed up just a few times. This chain joins TRBV6-5 and TRBJ2-2, with 7 bases aligning to TRBD1. J was trimmed by 6 bases and V by 8 bases; bases with no gene match: 6. This CDR3 comprises 13 residues. The germline CDR1 and CDR2 sequences are MNHEY and SVGAGI. CDR3 protein: CASRDRDAGELFF. For the CDR3, the DNA is TGTGCCAGCCGCGACAGGGACGCCGGGGAGCTGTTTTTT.

V and J are TRBV10-1 and TRBJ2-1, with D perhaps TRBD2 (7 bases). The CDR3 sequence is 16 residues long. Trimming removed 8 bases from V and 2 bases from J, with 19 bases in between. Germline V gives CDR1 WNHNN, CDR2 SYGVQD (reference sequence). Here the CDR3 reads CASHYERGAPYNEQFF. In DNA form, the CDR3 reads TGCGCCAGCCACTACGAACGGGGGGCCCCCTACAATGAGCAGTTCTTC.

This clone was picked up a small number of times. The genes are TRBV28 and TRBJ1-2, with D possibly being TRBD1 (5 bases). Germline-derived CDR1 and CDR2 are MDHEN and SYDVKM. V lost 4 bases to trimming and J lost 4 bases, with 7 bases between them. This CDR3 has 12 amino acids. The CDR3 coding sequence is TGTGCCAGCAGTTGGGACGGCTATGGCTACACCTTC. Translation gives CASSWDGYGYTF.

The CDR3 sequence: CASSSRQGAGSYEQYF. The CDR3 region has the DNA TGTGCCAGCAGTTCGAGGCAGGGGGCGGGCTCCTACGAGCAGTACTTC. V usage is TRBV27 and J usage is TRBJ2-7, with TRBD1 matching 8 bases. The CDR3 is made up of 16 amino acids. The V and J ends lost 4 bases and 0 bases, in that order; junction bases with no gene match: 8. Germline CDR1 is MNHEY and CDR2 is SMNVEV (reference sequence).

J is TRBJ2-5 and V is TRBV7-9, with D uncertain. The CDR3 is 15 residues long. Germline lookup yields CDR1 SEHNR and CDR2 FQNEAQ (reference sequence). Trimming pared 1 base from V and 4 bases from J, leaving 13 bases between. Here the CDR3 reads CASSLGGFERETQYF. The CDR3 DNA reads as TGTGCCAGCAGCTTAGGAGGATTTGAGAGAGAGACCCAGTACTTC.

This chain uses TRBV11-3 with TRBJ1-1; the match to TRBD1 covers 7 bases. Trimming cost V 5 bases and J 1 base; bases outside gene matches: 7. CDR3 length equals 15 residues. The germline gives CDR1 SGHNT, CDR2 YENEEA. The CDR3 spells CASSPRTGENTEAFF. CDR3 coding DNA: TGTGCCAGCAGCCCCCGGACAGGAGAGAACACTGAAGCTTTCTTT.

The chain recombines TRBV11-2 with TRBJ2-1; no definite D call. In germline, CDR1 is SGHAT, CDR2 FQNNGV. This CDR3 is 11 amino acids long. V gave up 5 bases and J gave up 7 bases, with 6 bases separating them. In DNA form, the CDR3 reads TGTGCCAGCAGCCTCCGAAATGAGCAGTTCTTC. Translation: CASSLRNEQFF. Together with reference TRBV11-2 and TRBJ2-1, the CDR3 gives the full variable domain: EAGVAQSPRYKIIEKRQSVAFWCNPISGHATLYWYQQILGQGPKLLIQFQNNGVVDDSQLPKDRFSAERLKGVDSTLKIQPAKLEDSAVYLCASSLRNEQFFGPGTRLTVL.

The chain combines TRBV11-2 with TRBJ1-2; maybe TRBD1 (6 bases). The germline CDR1 and CDR2 sequences are SGHAT and FQNNGV. There are 13 residues in the CDR3. Trimming removed 5 bases from V and 7 bases from J, with 14 bases in between. Written as DNA, the CDR3 is TGTGCCAGCAGCCACAGGGTCTATCGTGGCTACACCTTC. This codes for CASSHRVYRGYTF.

This clone was seen a single time. This sequence joins TRBV5-6 and TRBJ2-1; TRBD1 aligns across 10 bases. CDR3 length: 16 amino acids. V shed 4 bases and J 8 bases; nucleotides not matched to a gene: 12. Looked up from germline, CDR1 is SGHDT and CDR2 is YYEEEE. CDR3 DNA: TGTGCCAGCAGCCAGACCGAGACAGGGGGCTCTGATGAGCAGTTCTTC. This gives the protein CASSQTETGGSDEQFF.

The V call is TRBV10-3, the J call TRBJ2-3; 14 bases match TRBD2. Germline trimming cut 3 bases from V and 2 bases from J; bases unmatched to any gene: 7. This CDR3 contains 18 residues. CDR1 ENHRY and CDR2 SYGVKD come from the germline V gene. DNA for the CDR3: TGTGCCATCAGTGATCCTGGGACTAGCGGGGGATACACAGATACGCAGTATTTT. It yields the protein CAISDPGTSGGYTDTQYF.

The rearrangement joins TRBV28 to TRBJ1-5; 7 bases align to TRBD1. The CDR3 has 15 amino acids. The J segment lost 8 bases and the V segment lost 5 bases, leaving 12 bases of the junction unmatched. Germline CDR1 and CDR2: MDHEN and SYDVKM. CDR3 DNA: TGTGCCAGCAGTCTCACGTCGGACAGGCTTAAGCCCCAGCATTTT. This gives the protein CASSLTSDRLKPQHF.

The chain recombines TRBV19 with TRBJ2-2, with 7 positions matching TRBD1. The J segment lost 7 bases and the V segment lost 6 bases, leaving 2 bases of the junction unmatched. This CDR3 spans 12 amino acids. CDR1 is LNHDA and CDR2 is SQIVND in the germline V gene (reference sequence). This CDR3 is CASRTGNGELFF. The CDR3 bases are TGTGCCAGTAGGACAGGGAACGGGGAGCTGTTTTTT.

The V and J genes are TRBV7-2 and TRBJ2-1; perhaps TRBD2 as D (6 bases). Germline CDR1 SGHTA, CDR2 FQGNSA. The V and J ends lost 5 bases and 3 bases respectively, with 17 bases between them. The CDR3 loop spans 16 amino acids. CDR3 bases: TGTGCCAGCAGCACTAGCAGGGTGGGGATCTACAATGAGCAGTTCTTC. Its translation is CASSTSRVGIYNEQFF.

The chain combines TRBV7-8 with TRBJ2-3, with D uncertain. The CDR3 totals 13 residues. With 6 bases removed from V and 4 bases from J, the gap between germline ends came to 11 bases. Per the germline V gene, CDR1 is SGHVS and CDR2 is FQNEAQ. DNA for the CDR3: TGTGCCAGCAGGACCCCCCGCGCAGATACGCAGTATTTT. Translating gives CASRTPRADTQYF.

This chain connects TRBV18 to TRBJ2-3; 10 bases fit TRBD1. V dropped 6 bases and J dropped 6; count of bases not matched to a gene: 9. The CDR3 consists of 15 residues. Germline V gene sequence: CDR1 KGHSH, CDR2 LQKENI. The CDR3 loop reads CASSLTGGHGDTQYF. The CDR3 DNA follows: TGTGCCAGCTCGCTGACAGGGGGCCATGGGGATACGCAGTATTTT. The variable domain in full, completed from reference TRBV18 and TRBJ2-3, reads NAGVMQNPRHLVRRRGQEARLRCSPMKGHSHVYWYRQLPEEGLKFMVYLQKENIIDESGMPKERFSAEFPKEGPSILRIQQVVRGDSAAYFCASSLTGGHGDTQYFGPGTRLTVL.

The chain recombines TRBV4-1 with TRBJ2-5; TRBD2 matches at 7 bases. This CDR3 comprises 18 residues. V gave up 1 base and J gave up 1 base; unmatched junction bases: 12. Germline CDR1 MGHRA, CDR2 YSYEKL. The CDR3, as DNA: TGCGCCAGCAGCCAAGGACATGGGGCAGCGGGGAGCCAAGAGACCCAGTACTTC. It yields the protein CASSQGHGAAGSQETQYF.

The chain uses TRBV28 and TRBJ2-5; 10 nucleotides align to TRBD2. Germline trimming cut 5 bases from V and 2 bases from J; bases unmatched to any gene: 8. CDR1 and CDR2 (germline): MDHEN, SYDVKM. The CDR3 loop spans 16 amino acids. The CDR3 bases are TGTGCCAGCAGTCCTGGACTAGCGGAGGGACAAGAGACCCAGTACTTC. Its protein is CASSPGLAEGQETQYF.

The chain joins TRBV19 to TRBJ1-1, with D possibly being TRBD1 (5 bases). The CDR3 consists of 14 residues. V lost 5 bases and J 6 bases, leaving 16 bases between the germline ends. Germline lookup yields CDR1 LNHDA and CDR2 SQIVND (reference sequence). The CDR3 DNA sequence: TGTGCCAGTAGTCCCCTGACAGACTCTTCTGAAGCTTTCTTT. It encodes CASSPLTDSSEAFF.

This clone was counted a single time. The chain is built from TRBV28 and TRBJ1-2, with D hard to call. CDR3 length: 12 amino acids. Germline assignment: CDR1 MDHEN and CDR2 SYDVKM. Trimming stripped 6 bases from V and 4 bases from J, with 9 bases between. The CDR3 DNA sequence: TGTGCCAGCAGGCCCGCTAGCTATGGCTACACCTTC. This encodes CASRPASYGYTF.